A single sample is the source of the 5 T cell receptor beta chains below, sequenced in a study of blood T cell repertoires in COVID-19 (dated by TCRdb to 2018 to 2020). Receptor libraries were prepared by the immunoSEQ multiplex PCR assay. What TCRdb holds here is the immuneACCESS table cut down to in-frame rearrangements. Part of the clones is not present; checked against another copy, under half of the missing clones reflect an unresolved V gene, and the others are unexplained. Across this sample there are approximately 72,000 clones, with 83% seen only once. The ten largest clones take up over 15% of the sample. Sequencing was carried out using peripheral blood. The receptors shown here come from a woman older than 75 with acute or convalescent COVID-19.

This chain's CDR3 is CASSEWGKGTPEAFF. In DNA, the CDR3 is TGTGCCAGTAGTGAGTGGGGCAAGGGTACCCCTGAAGCTTTCTTT. The chain joins TRBV19 to TRBJ1-1; TRBD1 is a possible D gene (5 bases). The CDR3 covers 15 residues. Germline loops: CDR1 LNHDA, CDR2 SQIVND (reference sequence). Deletions cut 5 bases from V and 6 bases from J, with 19 bases between.

This rearrangement joins TRBV9 to TRBJ2-1; 8 positions match TRBD2. The V segment lost 1 base and the J segment 7 bases; nucleotides outside the gene matches: 7. The CDR3 sequence is 15 residues long. CDR1 and CDR2 (germline): SGDLS, YYNGEE. The DNA for the CDR3 is TGTGCCAGCAGCGTACAAGCGGGAGCGGGGAATGAGCAGTTCTTC. Its translation is CASSVQAGAGNEQFF.

V gene TRBV11-3 combines with J gene TRBJ1-1; D is undetermined. Germline CDR1 SGHNT, CDR2 YENEEA. The CDR3 runs to 15 residues. V was pared by 6 bases and J by 6 bases, with 20 bases between. CDR3 nucleotides: TGTGCCAGCAGAAACCCCCGGGAGGGCAACCCTGAAGCTTTCTTT. It encodes CASRNPREGNPEAFF.

A single count supports this clone. V is TRBV6-6 and J is TRBJ2-7; 7 bases map to TRBD1. J lost 5 bases, V lost 4 bases, and 14 bases had no gene match. The CDR3 spans 16 residues. Germline loops: CDR1 MNHNY, CDR2 SVGAGI (reference sequence). CDR3 nucleotide sequence: TGTGCCAGCAGTTTCCCTTCCGGGCCACAGGGGAACGAGCAGTACTTC. Protein: CASSFPSGPQGNEQYF.

The chain employs TRBV29-1 and TRBJ2-7; 10 positions agree with TRBD2. The CDR3 runs to 13 residues. V lost 6 bases and J lost 2; bases outside the gene matches: 4. CDR1 SQVTM and CDR2 ANQGSEA come from the germline V gene. CDR3 protein: CSVGTSVTYEQYF. CDR3 nucleotide sequence: TGCAGCGTGGGGACTAGCGTTACCTACGAGCAGTACTTC.